The 21 T cell receptor beta chains in this list originate from one sample, sequenced in a study of regulatory T cells in long-lasting Graves disease (dated by TCRdb to the early 2020s). Library preparation used multiplex PCR. The reads were generated on an Illumina HiSeq 4000. CDR3 regions were amplified by Arm-PCR with iRepertoire HTBI primers to construct TCR beta libraries. TCRdb took the public reads, trimmed them with fastp at Q25, ran MiXCR for clone calling and kept in-frame beta chains. Rows with one shared CDR3 protein collapse into an entry with the most common genes and DNA. The sample contains roughly 300,000 distinct CDR3 sequences, around 20% of them found a single time. Just under 30% of the sample lies in the top ten. Per the publication, the time point label means: persistent/refractory GD, antithyroid drugs over 5 years with positive TRAb. For both TCR sequencing and RNA sequencing, RNA was extracted from PBMCs using TRIzol.

Sequenced here: peripheral blood mononuclear cells (PBMCs), sampled when the disease was refractory, from a patient treated with antithyroid drugs. These receptors were obtained from a female donor with Graves disease.

This clonotype appeared many times. The chain is built from TRBV29-1 and TRBJ2-5, with 9 bases lining up with TRBD1. This CDR3 is built from 17 residues. The V and J ends lost 7 bases and 2 bases, in that order; junction bases with no gene match: 17. Per the germline V gene, CDR1 is SQVTM and CDR2 is ANQGSEA. CDR3 sequence reads: CSADGGQGPSGQETQYF. The CDR3 region has the DNA TGCAGCGCCGATGGGGGACAGGGTCCCTCGGGGCAAGAGACCCAGTACTTC.

To note about this clonotype: A read error may be the cause here, since a much bigger clone is one base away. The chain joins TRBV2 to TRBJ2-4; weak D call: TRBD1 (6 bases). The last part of the DNA fits TRBJ2-1 better; the J call may be wrong. This CDR3 is 12 amino acids long. Germline-derived CDR1 and CDR2 are SNHLY and FYNNEI. CDR3 coding DNA: TGTGCCACCGGGACAAGAGGAAATGAGCAGTTCTTC. Translated: CATGTRGNEQFF.

The gene calls are TRBV14 and TRBJ2-5; D not certain. Germline lookup yields CDR1 SGHDN and CDR2 FVKESK. Between the trimmed V and J ends, which lost 0 bases and 1 base, there was a span of 15 bases. This CDR3 has 17 residues. The CDR3 loop reads CASSQDGRENFQETQYF. The CDR3 coding sequence is TGTGCCAGCAGCCAAGATGGGCGAGAAAACTTCCAAGAGACCCAGTACTTC.

This clonotype has more than one count but fewer than ten. The rearrangement joins TRBV3-1 to TRBJ1-2, with 8 bases aligning to TRBD1. The CDR3 has 16 amino acids. The V segment lost 1 base and the J segment 2 bases; nucleotides outside the gene matches: 6. Germline-derived CDR1 and CDR2 are LGHDT and YNNKEL (reference sequence). The CDR3 here is CASSQVPTGANYGYTF. The CDR3 region has the DNA TGTGCCAGCAGCCAAGTTCCGACAGGGGCGAACTATGGCTACACCTTC.

The CDR3: CSATTDRDNSPLHF. CDR3 sequence (DNA): TGCAGTGCTACCACGGACAGGGACAATTCACCCCTCCACTTT. J is TRBJ1-6 and V is TRBV20-1, with 8 bases identical to TRBD1. Germline V gene sequence: CDR1 DFQATT, CDR2 SNEGSKA (reference sequence). V trimming: 4 bases; J trimming: 7 bases; junction bases outside the gene matches: 6. CDR3 size: 14 residues.

This clonotype was observed a few times. The genes are TRBV15 and TRBJ1-2; 7 bases fit TRBD1. Per the germline V gene, CDR1 is LNHNV and CDR2 is YYDKDF (reference sequence). The ends lost 0 bases at V and 0 bases at J; junction bases unmatched: 4. The CDR3 has 16 amino acids. The DNA of the CDR3 is TGTGCCACCAGCAGAGAAGGGGGCCCCGCTAACTATGGCTACACCTTC. This codes for CATSREGGPANYGYTF.

This clonotype has at least ten counts. The chain's CDR3 is CASSSIWPGGGYTF. CDR3 nucleotides: TGTGCCAGCAGCTCCATCTGGCCAGGCGGGGGCTACACCTTC. The chain employs TRBV27 and TRBJ1-2; D is ambiguous. The CDR3 extends over 14 amino acids. From germline, CDR1 is MNHEY and CDR2 SMNVEV (reference sequence). V lost 6 bases and J 8 bases, leaving 19 bases between the germline ends.

This clonotype was seen repeatedly, ten times or more. The chain uses TRBV7-2 and TRBJ1-1; the D gene is possibly TRBD1 (5 bases). The CDR3 length is 15 residues. Looked up from germline, CDR1 is SGHTA and CDR2 is FQGNSA. V lost 6 bases and J 2 bases, leaving 16 bases between the germline ends. The CDR3 loop is CASRHRSQGNTEAFF. CDR3 nucleotides: TGTGCCAGCAGACACAGATCCCAGGGAAACACTGAAGCTTTCTTT.

This clonotype occurred a few times. The genes are TRBV13 and TRBJ1-2; D possibly corresponds to TRBD1 (6 bases). V was pared by 6 bases and J by 7 bases, with 12 bases between. The CDR3 is made up of 12 amino acids. Germline V lookup: CDR1 PRHDT, CDR2 FYEKMQ (reference sequence). The CDR3 sequence is CASSSGEVGYTF. The CDR3 coding sequence is TGTGCCAGCAGTTCAGGGGAGGTTGGCTACACCTTC.

The chain combines TRBV11-2 with TRBJ2-1; no reliable D call. The V gene lost 1 base and the J gene lost 0 bases, with 16 bases spanning the gap. Looked up from germline, CDR1 is SGHAT and CDR2 is FQNNGV. The CDR3 totals 18 residues. The chain's CDR3 is CASSLVPTVPSSYNEQFF. In nucleotides, the CDR3 is TGTGCCAGCAGCTTAGTTCCGACCGTTCCTAGCTCCTACAATGAGCAGTTCTTC.

This clonotype was counted a few times. The rearrangement joins TRBV5-8 to TRBJ1-2; D ambiguous. The CDR3 is made up of 13 amino acids. From germline, CDR1 is SGHTS and CDR2 YDEGEE. V lost 5 bases and J lost 1, with 9 bases in between. DNA of the CDR3: TGTGCCAGCAGAGTTCAGGTTAACTATGGCTACACCTTC. It encodes CASRVQVNYGYTF.

This clonotype was seen at least ten times. The genes are TRBV5-5 and TRBJ2-7; 9 bases are a match to TRBD1. CDR1 is SGHKS, CDR2 YYEKEE, per germline (reference sequence). V shed 2 bases, J shed 2 bases, and the junction held 5 bases outside the gene matches. The CDR3 sequence is 15 residues long. In nucleotides, the CDR3 is TGTGCCAGCAGCTTACCGGGACAGGGCACCTACGAGCAGTACTTC. Translating gives CASSLPGQGTYEQYF.

This clonotype has at least ten counts. The chain uses TRBV28 and TRBJ2-2; D remains unclear. The CDR3 covers 15 residues. Germline assignment: CDR1 MDHEN and CDR2 SYDVKM. V was trimmed by 7 bases and J by 0 bases, leaving 12 bases between them. CDR3 sequence reads: CASTSLSANTGELFF. The CDR3 DNA is TGTGCCAGCACGTCTCTCAGCGCGAACACCGGGGAGCTGTTTTTT.

This clonotype was observed at least ten times. The chain joins TRBV11-2 to TRBJ2-5, with D uncertain. CDR1 is SGHAT, CDR2 FQNNGV, per germline. The CDR3 covers 15 residues. V shed 2 bases and J shed 2 bases, with 12 bases lying between them. CDR3: CASSLMSAKQETQYF. In DNA form, the CDR3 reads TGTGCCAGCAGCTTAATGTCGGCGAAGCAAGAGACCCAGTACTTC.

This clonotype appeared many times. V is TRBV11-3 and J is TRBJ1-4; D remains unclear. Trimming removed 4 bases at V and 7 bases at J, with 10 bases between. Germline lookup yields CDR1 SGHNT and CDR2 YENEEA. The length of the CDR3 is 13 residues. The CDR3 spells CASSSGRSEKLFF. CDR3 DNA: TGTGCCAGCAGCTCAGGACGATCTGAAAAACTGTTTTTT.

This chain joins TRBV10-3 and TRBJ2-5, with D unclear. Per germline, CDR1 ENHRY and CDR2 SYGVKD. The CDR3 length is 11 residues. The V end was cut by 7 bases, the J end by 4 bases, with 7 bases between. The CDR3 nucleotides read TGTGCCATCAAAAGGCTAGAGACCCAGTACTTC. Its protein product is CAIKRLETQYF.

The table lists this clonotype with a few counts. V gene TRBV30 combines with J gene TRBJ2-2; no firm D call. V was clipped by 3 bases and J by 0 bases, with 14 bases between them. Germline V gene lookup returns CDR1 GTSNPN and CDR2 SVGIG (reference sequence). This CDR3 has 16 amino acids. CDR3: CAWSPFRGPNTGELFF. Here the CDR3 DNA reads TGTGCCTGGAGCCCGTTCCGCGGCCCGAACACCGGGGAGCTGTTTTTT.

In the case of this clonotype: No conserved phenylalanine or tryptophan is present at the end of the CDR3, so a read error is the likely explanation. The chain has TRBV11-2 and TRBJ1-1; no firm D call. Per the germline V gene, CDR1 is SGHAT and CDR2 is FQNNGV. This CDR3 has 14 residues. V was cut by 3 bases and J by 0 bases, with 8 bases left in between. CDR3 nucleotides: TGTGCCAGCAGCTTGTCGCTAATGAACACTGAAGCTTTCCTT. It yields the protein CASSLSLMNTEAFL.

This clonotype was detected only a few times. Here the CDR3 reads CSASKGVGGSYEQYF. CDR3 in DNA: TGCAGTGCTAGCAAGGGGGTGGGGGGTTCCTACGAGCAGTACTTC. The chain couples TRBV20-1 to TRBJ2-7; D tentatively reads TRBD1 or TRBD2 (6 bases each). The V end lost 3 bases, the J end lost 1 base, and 16 bases lay between the germline ends. Germline values: CDR1 DFQATT, CDR2 SNEGSKA (reference sequence). The CDR3 runs 15 residues.

This clonotype was seen repeatedly, ten times or more. J is TRBJ1-2 and V is TRBV7-2, with 7 positions matching TRBD1. Germline V gene data show CDR1 as SGHTA and CDR2 as FQGNSA. The CDR3 has 15 residues. Germline trimming cut 3 bases from V and 3 bases from J; bases unmatched to any gene: 7. CDR3 amino acids: CASSFGDSRDYGYTF. The CDR3 region has the DNA TGTGCCAGCAGCTTTGGGGACAGCCGAGACTATGGCTACACCTTC. Full variable domain (missing parts from reference TRBV7-2 and TRBJ1-2): GAGVSQSPSNKVTEKGKDVELRCDPISGHTALYWYRQSLGQGLEFLIYFQGNSAPDKSGLPSDRFSAERTGGSVSTLTIQRTQQEDSAVYLCASSFGDSRDYGYTFGSGTRLTVV.

The table lists this clonotype with a few counts. The chain uses TRBV18 and TRBJ1-1; D gene uncertain. V was shortened by 1 base and J by 2 bases, with 8 bases between the two germline ends. The CDR3 spans 14 residues. The germline V gene encodes CDR1 KGHSH and CDR2 LQKENI. Written as DNA, the CDR3 is TGTGCCAGCTCACCACAGGCCGAAAACACTGAAGCTTTCTTT. This sequence encodes CASSPQAENTEAFF.